The present T cell receptor (beta chain) was sequenced within a study of beta chain features in type 1 diabetes. Of note for this clone: The antigen is not known.

The whole isolated RNA underwent reverse transcription, so sequencing captured expressed TCRB transcripts. Clones were sequenced by immunoSEQ multiplex PCR, and TCRdb holds only the in-frame ones, with some missing. The table has approximately 400,000 clones, over 12% seen once. Between the trimmed V and J ends, which lost 2 bases and 7 bases, there was a span of 12 bases. The length of the CDR3 is 13 residues. Germline V CDR1 and CDR2: GTSNPN, SVGIG (reference sequence). Study observations and caveats: There was a moderate but significant shortening of TCRB CDR3s in all four CD4+ subsets of Type 1 diabetes patients.

The V call is TRBV30, the J call TRBJ1-5; D might be TRBD1 (5 bases). The sequenced sample consisted of naive CD4+ T cells from blood. This TCR derives from a woman aged 18-30 years in good health. CDR3 in DNA: TGTGCCTGGAGTATAAGGGGCCGACAGCCCCAGCATTTT. Translating gives CAWSIRGRQPQHF.